This is a list of T cell receptor beta chains from one sample in a study of blood T cell repertoires in COVID-19. Here immunoSEQ multiplex PCR was the method, and the copy in TCRdb shows in-frame clones only, minus some. The repertoire has fewer than 300,000 clones, about 81% of them found once; the top ten carry about 1.5%. Material: peripheral blood. The receptors were gathered from a human donor with COVID-19, enrolled during active disease. The donor label of this sample is uncertain. The CDR3 runs from the conserved cysteine through the conserved F or W. The D gene is left open where the match is weak. Rows give clone size only sometimes, using once, few, many, or a class for an expanded clone.

TRBV7-8	TRBJ1-6	TRBD1	NA	TGTGCCAGCAGCTTAGCGGGACAGGGAAGTGGTTCACCCCTCCACTTT	CASSLAGQGSGSPLHF
TRBV3-1/TRBV3-2	TRBJ2-2	TRBD2	NA	TGTGCCAGCAGCCAAGTCAGGCTAGCGGTGAACACCGGGGAGCTGTTTTTT	CASSQVRLAVNTGELFF
TRBV9	TRBJ2-3	NA	NA	TGTGCCAGCAGCGTAGATCAGGGGCAAGGTACGCAGTATTTT	CASSVDQGQGTQYF
TRBV19	TRBJ1-5	NA	NA	TGTGCCAGTAGGGCGGACAGATATCAGCCCCAGCATTTT	CASRADRYQPQHF
TRBV29-1	TRBJ2-1	NA	once	TGCAGCGCAGACCAATCTTTTGAGTTGAGGTTTTCCTACAATGAGCAGTTCTTC	CSADQSFELRFSYNEQFF
TRBV11-3	TRBJ1-6	NA	NA	TGTGCCAGCAGCTTAGGTCCGGTTAATTCACCCCTCCACTTT	CASSLGPVNSPLHF
TRBV5-1	TRBJ2-1	TRBD2	NA	TGCGCCAGCAGCTTCAGCGGGAGGGACGGCAATGAGCAGTTCTTC	CASSFSGRDGNEQFF
TRBV10-1	TRBJ2-7	NA	NA	TGCGCCACCTTAAGGCTGGCGGGGTACCCGAGCTCCTACGAGCAGTACTTC	CATLRLAGYPSSYEQYF
TRBV9	TRBJ2-5	TRBD2	once	TGTGCCAGCAGCGTAGCGGGAGGGAGGCAAGAGACCCAGTACTTC	CASSVAGGRQETQYF
TRBV6-5	TRBJ2-5	NA	NA	TGTGCCAGCTTACTCAGGGGTCAAGAGACCCAGTACTTC	CASLLRGQETQYF
TRBV20-1	TRBJ2-3	TRBD2	NA	TGCAGTGCTAGTTCTATAGGGGAGGGGGATACGCAGTATTTT	CSASSIGEGDTQYF
TRBV11-3	TRBJ2-3	NA	NA	TGTGCCAGCAGCTTCAATAGCGTATGGGATACGCAGTATTTT	CASSFNSVWDTQYF
TRBV12-3/TRBV12-4	TRBJ1-4	NA	NA	TGTGCCAGCAGTCCCGGGAGAGTGGAAAAACTGTTTTTT	CASSPGRVEKLFF
TRBV14	TRBJ2-2	NA	NA	TGTGCCAGCAGCCAGTTACAGGGACAAACGAACACCGGGGAGCTGTTTTTT	CASSQLQGQTNTGELFF
TRBV11-2	TRBJ2-1	NA	NA	TGTGCCAGCAGCCCGACCGGCGGGATCAATGAGCAGTTCTTC	CASSPTGGINEQFF
TRBV12-3/TRBV12-4	TRBJ2-7	NA	NA	TGTGCCAGCGGCCGAAGAGTGGCCGGGGAGCAGTACTTC	CASGRRVAGEQYF
TRBV9	TRBJ1-1	TRBD1	NA	TGTGCCAGCAGCGCCTCGACAGGGTCTCCGAACACTGAAGCTTTCTTT	CASSASTGSPNTEAFF
TRBV6-5	TRBJ1-1	TRBD1	once	TGTGCCAGCAGAAACGACAGGGAGCCTGAAGCTTTCTTT	CASRNDREPEAFF
TRBV19	TRBJ1-4	NA	NA	TGTGCCAGTGCTTGGGAGAGAAATGAAAAACTGTTTTTT	CASAWERNEKLFF
TRBV7-7	TRBJ2-2	NA	few	TGTGCTAGCAGCTTAGCGAGTAGCGGTAACACCGGGGAGCTGTTTTTT	CASSLASSGNTGELFF
TRBV7-9	TRBJ2-2	NA	many	TGTGCCAGCAGCTCGAGGCGGGGGCAAGAGGTCGGGGAGCTGTTTTTT	CASSSRRGQEVGELFF
TRBV7-3	TRBJ2-3	TRBD2	NA	TGTGCCAGCAGCTTGCTCCCTAGCGGGACGGCAGATACGCAGTATTTT	CASSLLPSGTADTQYF
TRBV19	TRBJ2-5	NA	NA	TGTGCCAGTAGTATTGGTGGTCAGAGGTACCAAGAGACCCAGTACTTC	CASSIGGQRYQETQYF
TRBV6-2/TRBV6-3	TRBJ2-2	NA	NA	TGTGCCAGCAGTTTCGTGTCAGTAAACACCGGGGAGCTGTTTTTT	CASSFVSVNTGELFF
TRBV5-1	TRBJ1-1	NA	NA	TGCGCCAGCAGCCCTAGGCCGCCTGAAGCTTTCTTT	CASSPRPPEAFF
TRBV28	TRBJ2-5	TRBD1	NA	TGTGCCAGCAGTCCGCTGACAGGGCGAGAGACCCAGTACTTC	CASSPLTGRETQYF
TRBV19	TRBJ1-4	TRBD1	once	TGTGCCAGTAGTCCGGGGACAGGCTGGGGTGAAAAACTGTTTTTT	CASSPGTGWGEKLFF
TRBV19	TRBJ1-4	NA	NA	TGTGCCAGTAGTATTGACGGGGCAACTAATGAAAAACTGTTTTTT	CASSIDGATNEKLFF
TRBV6-5	TRBJ1-6	TRBD1	once	TGTGCCAGCAGTTACAACAGGGGGGAGTCACCCCTCCACTTT	CASSYNRGESPLHF
TRBV5-1	TRBJ1-2	NA	few	TGCGCCAGCAGCTTGGAAGTATCGGGAAGCTACACCTTC	CASSLEVSGSYTF
TRBV11-3	TRBJ2-1	TRBD2	NA	TGTGCCAGCAGCACTAGCGGGAGGGACAATGAGCAGTTCTTC	CASSTSGRDNEQFF
TRBV7-2	TRBJ2-7	TRBD2	NA	TGTGCCAGCAGCGGGGGTGGACTAGCGGATTACGAGCAGTACTTC	CASSGGGLADYEQYF
TRBV6-5	TRBJ2-3	TRBD2	NA	TGTGCCAGCAGCCTGGGACTAGCGGAGACAGATACGCAGTATTTT	CASSLGLAETDTQYF
TRBV3-1/TRBV3-2	TRBJ1-1	NA	NA	TGTGCCAGCAGCCAAGATCGGGACACTGAAGCTTTCTTT	CASSQDRDTEAFF
TRBV27	TRBJ1-6	TRBD1	NA	TGTGCCAGCAGTTTTTGGGGACAGAATAATTCACCCCTCCACTTT	CASSFWGQNNSPLHF
TRBV7-3	TRBJ2-1	TRBD1	NA	TGTGCCAGCAGCTTATATCGGACAGGAGGCTACAAAGTCGAGCAGTTCTTC	CASSLYRTGGYKVEQFF
TRBV9	TRBJ2-7	TRBD1	once	TGTGCCAGCAGCGTAGACGGACAGGGTACCTACGAGCAGTACTTC	CASSVDGQGTYEQYF
TRBV7-3	TRBJ2-6	NA	NA	TGTGCCAGCAGCTTAGGACATCCGAGCTCTGGGGCCAACGTCCTGACTTTC	CASSLGHPSSGANVLTF
TRBV11-2	TRBJ1-4	NA	NA	TGTGCCAGCAGCTTAGATGTTGGTCAGTATGCAACTAATGAAAAACTGTTTTTT	CASSLDVGQYATNEKLFF
TRBV11-2	TRBJ2-3	TRBD2	NA	TGTGCCAGCAGCCCCCGAGGACTAGCGGGAGGACGCACAGATACGCAGTATTTT	CASSPRGLAGGRTDTQYF
TRBV27	TRBJ2-7	NA	NA	TGTGCCAGCAGTTTATCGACGGGAGTCTACGAGCAGTACTTC	CASSLSTGVYEQYF
TRBV7-2	TRBJ2-2	NA	few	TGTGCCAGCAGCTCCACGGACACCGGGGAGCTGTTTTTT	CASSSTDTGELFF
TRBV3-1/TRBV3-2	TRBJ1-6	NA	NA	TGTGCCAGCAGCCAAGATTTAAAGCAATCCCTCCACTTT	CASSQDLKQSLHF
TRBV7-9	TRBJ2-2	NA	NA	TGTGCCAGCAGCTTAGTAACGGACACCGGGGAGCTGTTTTTT	CASSLVTDTGELFF
TRBV10-3	TRBJ2-3	NA	NA	TGTGCCATCAGTCCGGGACTCGGCACAGATACGCAGTATTTT	CAISPGLGTDTQYF
TRBV21-1	TRBJ2-1	NA	NA	TGTGCCAGCAGCAAATCGGGCCTAGCGGATACCTCTAGGGAGTACAATGAGCAGTTCTTC	CASSKSGLADTSREYNEQFF
TRBV6-5	TRBJ2-3	TRBD2	NA	TGTGCCAGCAGTTTCACCGGGACTAGCGGGGCAGATACGCAGTATTTT	CASSFTGTSGADTQYF
TRBV20-1	TRBJ2-7	TRBD2	once	TGCAGTGCTAGTCTCGGACTAGCGGCTACCTACGAGCAGTACTTC	CSASLGLAATYEQYF
TRBV14	TRBJ1-3	NA	NA	TGTGCCAGCAGCCAAGAGAAGCCAGGCCCCTACTCTGGAAACACCATATATTTT	CASSQEKPGPYSGNTIYF
TRBV28	TRBJ2-7	NA	NA	TGTGCCAGCAGTTTAGACAGTGCCTCGTCCTACGAGCAGTACTTC	CASSLDSASSYEQYF
TRBV11-2	TRBJ1-1	NA	NA	TGTGCCAGCAGCTTAGTCCGGGAGGCTGAAGCTTTCTTT	CASSLVREAEAFF
TRBV4-1	TRBJ1-6	NA	NA	TGCGCCAGCAGCCAAGCAGAGGTTACACCCCTCCACTTT	CASSQAEVTPLHF
TRBV29-1	TRBJ2-3	NA	once	TGCAGCGTCATAACTAGTCGGGGCACAGATACGCAGTATTTT	CSVITSRGTDTQYF
TRBV24-1	TRBJ2-1	TRBD2	NA	TGTGCCACCAGTGAACGCGGGAGTGGGGCCTACAATGAGCAGTTCTTC	CATSERGSGAYNEQFF
TRBV28	TRBJ1-2	NA	NA	TGTGCCAGCAGTAGACAGAGAAACTATGGCTACACCTTC	CASSRQRNYGYTF
TRBV19	TRBJ2-3	TRBD2	NA	TGTGCCAGTAGGGGTGGAGTTAGCGGGAGACCGCAGTATTTT	CASRGGVSGRPQYF
TRBV29-1	TRBJ2-7	NA	NA	TGCAGCGTTAGGCAAGGGGGCTACGAGCAGTACTTC	CSVRQGGYEQYF